The 18 T cell receptor beta chains below all came from one sample that was sequenced in a study of cytomegalovirus exposure and HLA in healthy donors. The primer mix had 60 Vbeta and 13 Jbeta primers. TCRdb's copy holds only in-frame clones and misses some; the assay was immunoSEQ multiplex PCR. The sample lists about 160,000 clones, 87% occurring once. The material sequenced was PBMCs. These receptors all stem from a woman aged 30 to 39 in good health and CMV-seronegative.

The J gene is TRBJ1-5, the V gene TRBV28; 7 bases map to TRBD1. The CDR3 length is 14 residues. Germline CDR1 and CDR2: MDHEN and SYDVKM. J gave up 4 bases and V 6 bases, and 6 bases lay outside the gene matches. The CDR3 DNA is TGTGCCAGCAGGCCCGGGACAGCTAATCAGCCCCAGCATTTT. It codes for CASRPGTANQPQHF. The entire variable domain, with the rest obtained from reference TRBV28 and TRBJ1-5, is as follows: DVKVTQSSRYLVKRTGEKVFLECVQDMDHENMFWYRQDPGLGLRLIYFSYDVKMKEKGDIPEGYSVSREKKERFSLILESASTNQTSMYLCASRPGTANQPQHFGDGTRLSIL.

The CDR3 sequence is CSARLGASYEQYF. The CDR3 DNA reads TGCAGCGCCCGACTAGGGGCCTCCTACGAGCAGTACTTC. This chain connects TRBV29-1 to TRBJ2-5, with D perhaps TRBD2 (6 bases). The assigned J gene may be wrong: the sequence end matches TRBJ2-7 better. The CDR3 consists of 13 residues. Looked up from germline, CDR1 is SQVTM and CDR2 is ANQGSEA.

This clone occurred once. The J gene is TRBJ2-1, the V gene TRBV10-2, with TRBD2 identical over 12 bases. Germline CDR1 is WSHSY and CDR2 is SAAADI. V shed 10 bases, J shed 7 bases, and the junction held 2 bases outside the gene matches. The length of the CDR3 is 12 residues. The CDR3 coding sequence is TGCGCCACCGGACTAGCGGGAAATGAGCAGTTCTTC. Amino acid sequence: CATGLAGNEQFF.

Only one count was recorded for this clone. CDR3 amino acids: CASSTPGRGLEQYF. In nucleotides, the CDR3 is TGTGCCAGTAGTACCCCGGGGAGGGGCTTGGAGCAGTACTTC. The V gene is TRBV19, the J gene TRBJ2-7; 7 bases fit TRBD2. The germline CDR1 and CDR2 sequences are LNHDA and SQIVND (reference sequence). Trimming took 4 bases from V and 7 from J; bases not matched to a gene: 10. There are 14 residues in the CDR3.

V usage is TRBV11-2 and J usage is TRBJ2-5; TRBD1 might be the D (6 bases). The germline CDR1 and CDR2 sequences are SGHAT and FQNNGV. Trimming took off 2 bases at V and 5 bases at J, with 15 bases between the two ends. The CDR3 runs 15 residues. CDR3 region: CASSLTGSAMETQYF. The CDR3, as DNA: TGTGCCAGCAGCTTAACAGGGAGCGCGATGGAGACCCAGTACTTC.

The genes are TRBV9 and TRBJ2-2; 12 bases map to TRBD2. This CDR3 region has 15 residues. With V trimmed by 1 base and J by 14 bases, 9 bases remained unmatched. The germline gives CDR1 SGDLS, CDR2 YYNGEE. The CDR3 reads CASSVTSGGPGGLFF. CDR3 in DNA: TGTGCCAGCAGCGTAACTAGCGGGGGGCCCGGAGGTCTGTTTTTT.

The CDR3 reads CASSGQFVQKLFF. The CDR3 nucleotides are TGTGCCAGCAGTGGACAGTTTGTCCAGAAACTGTTTTTT. The V and J genes are TRBV6-1 and TRBJ1-4, with D possibly matching TRBD1 (5 bases). Trimming shortened V by 4 bases and J by 11 bases, and 14 bases separated the two germline ends. The CDR3 length is 13 residues. The germline V gene has CDR1 MNHNS and CDR2 SASEGT.

The chain links TRBV5-4 to TRBJ1-2; D unclear. V was pared by 3 bases and J by 8 bases, with 17 bases between. CDR1 SGHNT and CDR2 YYREEE come from the germline V gene (reference sequence). The CDR3 covers 14 residues. The CDR3 sequence is CASSSPGRLWGYTF. Here the CDR3 DNA reads TGTGCCAGCAGCTCCCCTGGGCGCCTTTGGGGCTACACCTTC.

This clone was observed a single time. J is TRBJ1-2 and V is TRBV7-9; 8 positions agree with TRBD1. With 4 bases clipped from V and 0 bases from J, the junction kept 4 bases outside the gene matches. The CDR3 has 15 amino acids. Germline V gene data show CDR1 as SEHNR and CDR2 as FQNEAQ (reference sequence). The CDR3 DNA follows: TGTGCCAGCAGCTGGACAGGGAACCCTAACTATGGCTACACCTTC. This sequence encodes CASSWTGNPNYGYTF.

There are a few counts of this clone. J is TRBJ1-4 and V is TRBV2, with a weak D call TRBD1 (6 bases). The V gene's germline CDR1 is SNHLY and CDR2 FYNNEI. V lost 4 bases and J 10 bases, leaving 13 bases between the germline ends. CDR3 size: 13 residues. DNA of the CDR3: TGTGCCAGCAGTGGCAGGGGAAGAGGAAAACTGTTTTTT. Translation gives CASSGRGRGKLFF.

Only a few counts were recorded for this clone. The chain combines TRBV6-5 with TRBJ1-6; TRBD1 matches at 7 bases. After removal of 6 bases from V and 5 bases from J, the junction contained 7 bases not matched to a gene. Germline V CDR1 and CDR2: MNHEY, SVGAGI. The CDR3 extends over 15 amino acids. The CDR3 DNA follows: TGTGCCAGCAGCGCAGACAGGGTAGATAATTCACCCCTCCACTTT. Amino acids: CASSADRVDNSPLHF.

The V and J genes are TRBV5-1 and TRBJ2-1, with 8 bases matching TRBD2. Germline CDR1 reads SGHRS; CDR2 reads YFSETQ. The CDR3 consists of 17 residues. V was clipped by 0 bases and J by 9 bases; unmatched bases: 14. CDR3 protein: CASSLVNTGGSFREQFF. The CDR3 coding sequence is TGCGCCAGCAGCTTGGTCAACACGGGAGGGTCCTTCCGTGAGCAGTTCTTC.

This sequence joins TRBV7-9 and TRBJ1-4; TRBD1 is a possible D gene (6 bases). V was clipped by 5 bases and J by 2 bases, with 12 bases between them. This CDR3 is built from 15 residues. Germline V CDR1 and CDR2: SEHNR, FQNEAQ (reference sequence). The CDR3, as DNA: TGTGCCAGCAGCCTAGGGACAACTACTAATGAAAAACTGTTTTTT. Its translation: CASSLGTTTNEKLFF.

This clone is a singleton in its sample. The J gene is TRBJ2-5, the V gene TRBV4-1; D perhaps matches TRBD1 (5 bases). The DNA end lines up better with TRBJ2-7; the J call may be wrong. This CDR3 contains 17 residues. Germline CDR1 and CDR2: MGHRA and YSYEKL. CDR3 nucleotides: TGCGCCAGCAGCCAAGGGTTGCCTGCCAGGGTTGGGTACGAGCAGTACTTC. This codes for CASSQGLPARVGYEQYF.

With regard to this clone: An end of the junction differs from the germline gene, which may be a read error. V usage is TRBV5-1 and J usage is TRBJ1-2, with 8 bases aligning to TRBD1. Germline V lookup: CDR1 SGHRS, CDR2 YFSETQ. The CDR3 is 16 residues long. Written as DNA, the CDR3 is TGCGCCAGCAGCCCTATAAGGACAGGGCCTAAATATGGCTACACCTTC. Its translation is CASSPIRTGPKYGYTF.

This clone appeared a single time. J is TRBJ2-5 and V is TRBV7-9, with TRBD2 matching over 8 bases. The CDR3 has 16 amino acids. CDR1 is SEHNR, CDR2 FQNEAQ, per germline (reference sequence). Unmatched junction bases numbered 9, after V lost 5 bases and J lost 1 base. CDR3 region: CASSTRLARSQETQYF. CDR3 sequence (DNA): TGTGCCAGCAGCACGCGACTAGCGCGATCCCAAGAGACCCAGTACTTC.

The V and J genes are TRBV11-2 and TRBJ2-7, with D uncertain. The CDR3 sequence is 14 residues long. Germline CDR1 is SGHAT and CDR2 is FQNNGV. V was shortened by 1 base and J by 0 bases, with 7 bases between the two germline ends. CDR3 nucleotides: TGTGCCAGCAGCTTAGTGCAGGCCTCCTACGAGCAGTACTTC. Residues: CASSLVQASYEQYF.

The chain has TRBV9 and TRBJ1-3, with D unclear. From germline, CDR1 is SGDLS and CDR2 YYNGEE. Trimming shortened V by 4 bases and J by 0 bases, and 8 bases separated the two germline ends. The CDR3 covers 14 residues. The CDR3 bases are TGTGCCAGCAGCTCCCCGGTCTCTGGAAACACCATATATTTT. Amino acids: CASSSPVSGNTIYF.